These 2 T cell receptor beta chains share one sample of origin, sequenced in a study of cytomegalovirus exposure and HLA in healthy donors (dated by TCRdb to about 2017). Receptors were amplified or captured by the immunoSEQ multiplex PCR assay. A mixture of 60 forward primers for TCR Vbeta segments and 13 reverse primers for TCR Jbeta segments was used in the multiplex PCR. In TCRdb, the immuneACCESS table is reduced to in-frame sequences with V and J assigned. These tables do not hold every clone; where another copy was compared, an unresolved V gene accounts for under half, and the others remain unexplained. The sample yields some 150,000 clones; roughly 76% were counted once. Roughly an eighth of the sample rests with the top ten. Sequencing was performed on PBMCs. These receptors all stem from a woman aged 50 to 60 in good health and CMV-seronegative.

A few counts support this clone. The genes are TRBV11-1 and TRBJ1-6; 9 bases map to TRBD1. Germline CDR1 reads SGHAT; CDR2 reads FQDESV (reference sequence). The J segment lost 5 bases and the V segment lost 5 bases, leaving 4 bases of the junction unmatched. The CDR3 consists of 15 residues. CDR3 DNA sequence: TGTGCCAGCAGCATGGGGACAGGGCATAATTCACCCCTCCACTTT. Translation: CASSMGTGHNSPLHF.

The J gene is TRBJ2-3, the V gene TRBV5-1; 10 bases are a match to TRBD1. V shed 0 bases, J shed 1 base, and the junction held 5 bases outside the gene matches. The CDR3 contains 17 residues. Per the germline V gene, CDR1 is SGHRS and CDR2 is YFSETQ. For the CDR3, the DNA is TGCGCCAGCAGCTTGGCCGCCGGGACAGGGGGCACAGATACGCAGTATTTT. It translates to CASSLAAGTGGTDTQYF.